These 4 T cell receptor beta chains share one sample of origin, sequenced in a study of radiotherapy plus CTLA-4 blockade in lung cancer. Repertoires were generated with immunoSEQ multiplex PCR, while TCRdb's copy carries only in-frame clones and drops some. Found here are more than 65,000 clones, around 83% of them singletons; the top ten hold under 0.85%. This sample comprised peripheral blood, obtained from a patient treated with radiotherapy plus ipilimumab. All receptors come from a human donor with non-small cell lung cancer who had stable disease on radiotherapy plus ipilimumab.

In its sample, this clone ranks as medium-sized. J is TRBJ2-1 and V is TRBV6-1, with D possibly TRBD1 on 6 matching bases. Trimming pared 6 bases from V and 5 bases from J, leaving 14 bases between. The CDR3 is 14 amino acids. Germline V gene sequence: CDR1 MNHNS, CDR2 SASEGT. The CDR3 DNA is TGTGCCAGCAGGGCGTACGGACAGAACAATGAGCAGTTCTTC. Protein product: CASRAYGQNNEQFF.

The J gene is TRBJ2-3, the V gene TRBV10-3; 8 bases align to TRBD2. Losses at the gene ends were 6 bases for V and 4 bases for J; bases not matched to a gene: 18. The CDR3 sequence is 18 residues long. Germline assignment: CDR1 ENHRY and CDR2 SYGVKD. The CDR3 coding sequence is TGTGCCATCAGAAGTGAGCTAGCGGGCCGGGTATTACCAGATACGCAGTATTTT. Translation: CAIRSELAGRVLPDTQYF.

The rearrangement joins TRBV7-3 to TRBJ2-1, with 14 bases that match TRBD2. This CDR3 is built from 16 residues. V shed 0 bases, J shed 9 bases, and the junction held 4 bases outside the gene matches. Germline loops: CDR1 SGHTA, CDR2 FQGTGA. CDR3 DNA: TGTGCCAGCAGCTTAACCGGACTAGCGGGAGGCGGTGAGCAGTTCTTC. Translated: CASSLTGLAGGGEQFF.

The chain is built from TRBV11-2 and TRBJ2-7; weak D call: TRBD1 (6 bases). Trimming stripped 2 bases from V and 4 bases from J, with 15 bases between. CDR1 and CDR2 from the germline V gene are SGHAT and FQNNGV. This CDR3 is 15 amino acids long. In DNA form, the CDR3 reads TGTGCCAGCAGCTTATCCACAGGGAAAGTTTACGAGCAGTACTTC. This translates into CASSLSTGKVYEQYF.